Shown below are 12 T cell receptor beta chains from a single sample sequenced in a study of identical twins. TCRdb passed the 5' RACE reads through MiXCR, listing each CDR3 protein once. Altogether hundreds of thousands of distinct CDR3 sequences are present, 7% being singletons, with the ten largest covering roughly 3.6%. The same data also contributed to another study, on yellow fever vaccine responses in identical twins.

Sequencing input: memory (CD45RO+) T cells sorted from blood. All receptors derive from a woman aged 18-30 years in good health.

This chain connects TRBV7-6 to TRBJ1-2; D unclear. The V gene lost 1 base and the J gene lost 8 bases, with 11 bases spanning the gap. CDR1 and CDR2 (germline): SGHVS, FNYEAQ. The CDR3 length is 13 residues. The DNA of the CDR3 is TGTGCCAGCAGCTTAGTTGAGGCGCGCGGCTACACCTTC. This translates into CASSLVEARGYTF.

The CDR3 reads CASSLELAGGTWFF. DNA for the CDR3: TGCGCCAGCAGCTTGGAACTAGCGGGAGGGACATGGTTCTTC. J is TRBJ2-1 and V is TRBV5-1; 13 bases map to TRBD2. Losses at the gene ends were 0 bases for V and 15 bases for J; bases not matched to a gene: 6. The CDR3 consists of 14 residues. Germline V gives CDR1 SGHRS, CDR2 YFSETQ. Full variable domain (rest looked up from reference TRBV5-1 and TRBJ2-1): KAGVTQTPRYLIKTRGQQVTLSCSPISGHRSVSWYQQTPGQGLQFLFEYFSETQRNKGNFPGRFSGRQFSNSRSEMNVSTLELGDSALYLCASSLELAGGTWFFGPGTRLTVL.

The rearrangement links TRBV6-1 to TRBJ1-5; D is ambiguous. The CDR3 extends over 14 amino acids. CDR1 MNHNS and CDR2 SASEGT come from the germline V gene. Trimming pared 6 bases from V and 0 bases from J, leaving 9 bases between. As DNA, the CDR3 is TGTGCCAGCAGAAGAACAGATAGCAATCAGCCCCAGCATTTT. It codes for CASRRTDSNQPQHF.

This clonotype appeared a few times. J is TRBJ2-1 and V is TRBV5-1, with D perhaps given as TRBD1 or TRBD2 (5 bases each). This CDR3 is built from 16 residues. Deletions cut 7 bases from V and 2 bases from J, with 19 bases between. From germline, CDR1 is SGHRS and CDR2 YFSETQ. CDR3 nucleotide sequence: TGCGCCAGCCACTACGGGACCAGCGACACCTACAATGAGCAGTTCTTC. Protein sequence: CASHYGTSDTYNEQFF.

This clonotype has a count of ten or more. This chain connects TRBV7-9 to TRBJ2-1; tentatively, D is TRBD2 (6 bases). Trimming removed 5 bases at V and 9 bases at J, with 17 bases between. Germline assignment: CDR1 SEHNR and CDR2 FQNEAQ (reference sequence). CDR3 length: 14 residues. CDR3 sequence (DNA): TGTGCCAGCAGCCCCCAGGACGGGAGAGGTGAGCAGTTCTTC. It specifies CASSPQDGRGEQFF. Looking up the rest from reference TRBV7-9 and TRBJ2-1 gives the full variable domain: DTGVSQNPRHKITKRGQNVTFRCDPISEHNRLYWYRQTLGQGPEFLTYFQNEAQLEKSRLLSDRFSAERPKGSFSTLEIQRTEQGDSAMYLCASSPQDGRGEQFFGPGTRLTVL.

This chain links TRBV2 with TRBJ2-1; no firm D call. This CDR3 comprises 14 residues. V lost 3 bases to trimming and J lost 7 bases, with 13 bases between them. Looked up from germline, CDR1 is SNHLY and CDR2 is FYNNEI. The CDR3 region is CASSDWVSPNEQFF. As DNA, the CDR3 is TGTGCCAGCAGTGATTGGGTTAGCCCGAATGAGCAGTTCTTC.

The table lists this clonotype with a few counts. The chain links TRBV4-1 to TRBJ2-4; a possible D gene is TRBD2 (7 bases). The CDR3 runs 16 residues. CDR1 is MGHRA and CDR2 is YSYEKL in the germline V gene. V was cut by 0 bases and J by 7 bases, with 16 bases left in between. CDR3 nucleotide sequence: TGCGCCAGCAGCCAAGATGGGGGGGCGGGTGCGAACATTCAGTACTTC. It is translated as CASSQDGGAGANIQYF.

The chain recombines TRBV20-1 with TRBJ2-1; unclear D gene. Germline CDR1 DFQATT, CDR2 SNEGSKA (reference sequence). CDR3 length equals 14 residues. Trimming cost V 3 bases and J 0 bases, with 9 bases left between them. The CDR3 region has the DNA TGCAGTGCTAGTTGGCCTAGCTCCTACAATGAGCAGTTCTTC. The encoded protein is CSASWPSSYNEQFF.

This clonotype was counted only a few times. J is TRBJ2-7 and V is TRBV7-8, with D perhaps matching TRBD1 (5 bases). Germline lookup yields CDR1 SGHVS and CDR2 FQNEAQ. Trimming cost V 1 base and J 3 bases, with 13 bases left between them. The CDR3 contains 15 residues. CDR3 sequence: CASSLDRGSDYEQYF. CDR3 coding DNA: TGTGCCAGCAGCTTAGATAGGGGCAGTGACTACGAGCAGTACTTC.

Many counts were recorded for this clonotype. The chain uses TRBV5-1 and TRBJ1-1; D possibly corresponds to TRBD1 (6 bases). Per the germline V gene, CDR1 is SGHRS and CDR2 is YFSETQ. The CDR3 loop spans 15 amino acids. V lost 4 bases and J lost 2, with 15 bases in between. The CDR3 here is CASSIQGLGNTEAFF. The CDR3 DNA follows: TGCGCCAGCAGCATACAGGGTTTGGGTAACACTGAAGCTTTCTTT.

The chain uses TRBV12-5 and TRBJ2-7, with 7 bases aligning to TRBD1. V was clipped by 6 bases and J by 2 bases; unmatched bases: 7. Per germline, CDR1 LGHNT and CDR2 FRNRAP. The CDR3 is 14 amino acids. The CDR3 here is CASGPGTAAYEQYF. The CDR3 DNA is TGTGCTAGTGGCCCCGGGACAGCGGCCTACGAGCAGTACTTC.

A few counts support this clonotype. This sequence joins TRBV7-6 and TRBJ2-5; 12 bases fit TRBD2. The germline CDR1 and CDR2 sequences are SGHVS and FNYEAQ. The CDR3 runs to 19 residues. V lost 3 bases to trimming and J lost 2 bases; unmatched junction nucleotides: 13. The CDR3 protein is CASSLMLAGGPLRQETQYF. CDR3 sequence (DNA): TGTGCCAGCAGCTTGATGCTAGCGGGAGGGCCATTAAGGCAAGAGACCCAGTACTTC.